The TCR beta chain described here comes from a study of OX40 agonist ivuxolimab in advanced cancers. About this clone: Other DNA sequences in this specimen translate into the identical CDR3.

The V end lost 3 bases, the J end lost 6 bases, and 15 bases lay between the germline ends. Germline V gene lookup returns CDR1 SGHTA and CDR2 FQGNSA. The CDR3 consists of 15 residues. The assay was immunoSEQ multiplex PCR, and TCRdb's table has in-frame clones only and misses some. The sample comprises approximately 83,000 clones, about 84% of which are singletons, and 4.6% rests with the top ten. This TCR was recovered from an adult with an advanced solid tumor such as melanoma, head and neck, liver or kidney cancer. The chain links TRBV7-2 to TRBJ1-5; D possibly corresponds to TRBD1 (5 bases). Sequenced material: CD4+ or CD8+ T cells sorted from blood, taken in a trial of the OX40 agonist ivuxolimab. CDR3 nucleotides: TGTGCCAGCAGCTTGTCCAGGGTAGGTGGTCAGCCCCAGCATTTT. Translating gives CASSLSRVGGQPQHF.